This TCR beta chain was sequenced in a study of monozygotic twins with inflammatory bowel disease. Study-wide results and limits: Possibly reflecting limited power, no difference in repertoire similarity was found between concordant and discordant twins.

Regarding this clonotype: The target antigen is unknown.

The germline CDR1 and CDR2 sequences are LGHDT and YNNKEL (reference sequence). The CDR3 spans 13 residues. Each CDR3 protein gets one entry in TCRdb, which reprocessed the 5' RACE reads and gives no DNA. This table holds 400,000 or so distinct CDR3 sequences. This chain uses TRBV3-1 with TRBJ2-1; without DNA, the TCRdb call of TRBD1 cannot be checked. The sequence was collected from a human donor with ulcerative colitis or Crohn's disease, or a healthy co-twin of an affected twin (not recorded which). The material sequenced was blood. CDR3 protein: CATSAPPSAEQFF.